A single T cell receptor (beta chain) is shown here with its context. These data originate in a study of blood T cell repertoires in COVID-19. Across the study: Collection of acute and convalescent COVID-19 samples took place in the United States, Italy and Spain.

Original data processing: From reference gene primer amplification, estimates of nucleated cell counts were derived. Data came from immunoSEQ multiplex PCR; TCRdb stores just in-frame clones and leaves some out. D and trimming were read from the DNA, whereas the V and J calls and clone size are those reported in that table. Found here are about 220,000 clones, approximately 80% of them singletons; the top ten hold more than 10%. The trim removed 6 bases at V and 2 bases at J, leaving 4 bases unmatched. The CDR3 covers 14 residues. Germline V gene lookup returns CDR1 SNHLY and CDR2 FYNNEI. The chain has TRBV2 and TRBJ2-7, with 10 bases that match TRBD1. Sequencing was carried out using peripheral blood. The clonotype originates from a human donor in a cohort sampled during active COVID-19. The chain's CDR3 is CASSRDRGPYEQYF. CDR3 in DNA: TGTGCCAGCAGCCGGGACAGGGGACCCTACGAGCAGTACTTC.